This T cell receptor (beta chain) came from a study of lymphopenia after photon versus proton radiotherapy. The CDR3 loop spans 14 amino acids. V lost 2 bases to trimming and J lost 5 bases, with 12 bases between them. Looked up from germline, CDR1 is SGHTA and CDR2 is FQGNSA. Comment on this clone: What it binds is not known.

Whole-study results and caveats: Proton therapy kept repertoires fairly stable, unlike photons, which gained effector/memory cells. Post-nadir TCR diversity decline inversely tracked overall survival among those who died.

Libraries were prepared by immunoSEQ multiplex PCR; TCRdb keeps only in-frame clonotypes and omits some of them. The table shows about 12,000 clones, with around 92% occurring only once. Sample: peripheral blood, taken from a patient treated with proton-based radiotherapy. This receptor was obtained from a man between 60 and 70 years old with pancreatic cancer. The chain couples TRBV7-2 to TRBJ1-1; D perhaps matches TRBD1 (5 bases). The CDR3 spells CASSLQASGTEAFF. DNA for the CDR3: TGTGCCAGCAGCTTACAGGCCTCAGGGACTGAAGCTTTCTTT. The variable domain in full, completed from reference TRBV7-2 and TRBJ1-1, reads GAGVSQSPSNKVTEKGKDVELRCDPISGHTALYWYRQSLGQGLEFLIYFQGNSAPDKSGLPSDRFSAERTGGSVSTLTIQRTQQEDSAVYLCASSLQASGTEAFFGQGTRLTVV.